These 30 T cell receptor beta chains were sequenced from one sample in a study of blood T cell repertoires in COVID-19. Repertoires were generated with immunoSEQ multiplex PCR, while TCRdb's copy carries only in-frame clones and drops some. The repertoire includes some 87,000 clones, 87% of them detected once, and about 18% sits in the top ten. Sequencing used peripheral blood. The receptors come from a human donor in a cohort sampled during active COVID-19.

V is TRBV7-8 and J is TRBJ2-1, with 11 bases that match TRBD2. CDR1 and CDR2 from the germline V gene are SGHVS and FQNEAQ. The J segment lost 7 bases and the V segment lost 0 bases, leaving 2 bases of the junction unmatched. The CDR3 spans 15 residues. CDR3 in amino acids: CASSLAGTSGNEQFF. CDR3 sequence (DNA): TGTGCCAGCAGCTTAGCCGGGACTAGCGGAAATGAGCAGTTCTTC.

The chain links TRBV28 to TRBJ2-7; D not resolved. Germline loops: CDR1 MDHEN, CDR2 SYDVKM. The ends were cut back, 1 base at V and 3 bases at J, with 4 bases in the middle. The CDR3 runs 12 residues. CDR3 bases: TGTGCCAGCAGTTTATCCCGCTACGAGCAGTACTTC. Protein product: CASSLSRYEQYF. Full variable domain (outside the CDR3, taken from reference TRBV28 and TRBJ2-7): DVKVTQSSRYLVKRTGEKVFLECVQDMDHENMFWYRQDPGLGLRLIYFSYDVKMKEKGDIPEGYSVSREKKERFSLILESASTNQTSMYLCASSLSRYEQYFGPGTRLTVT.

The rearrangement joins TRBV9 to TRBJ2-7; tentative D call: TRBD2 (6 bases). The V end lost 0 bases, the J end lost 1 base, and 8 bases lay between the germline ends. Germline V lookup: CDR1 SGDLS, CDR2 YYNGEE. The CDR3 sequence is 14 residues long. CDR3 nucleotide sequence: TGTGCCAGCAGCGTAGCGGAGGGGTCCTACGAGCAGTACTTC. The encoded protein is CASSVAEGSYEQYF.

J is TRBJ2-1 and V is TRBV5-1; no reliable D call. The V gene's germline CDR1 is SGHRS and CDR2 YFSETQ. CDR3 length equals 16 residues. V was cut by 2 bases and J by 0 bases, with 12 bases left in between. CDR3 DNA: TGCGCCAGCAGCTTAACTGATCTGAGCTCCTACAATGAGCAGTTCTTC. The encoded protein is CASSLTDLSSYNEQFF.

The CDR3 nucleotides are TGTGCCAGCAGCGTAGACAGGGTAGCGGACGAGCAGTACTTC. Residues: CASSVDRVADEQYF. The rearrangement joins TRBV6-5 to TRBJ2-7; TRBD1 is a possible D gene (7 bases). This CDR3 is built from 14 residues. Germline loops: CDR1 MNHEY, CDR2 SVGAGI. The V end was cut by 6 bases, the J end by 5 bases, with 17 bases between.

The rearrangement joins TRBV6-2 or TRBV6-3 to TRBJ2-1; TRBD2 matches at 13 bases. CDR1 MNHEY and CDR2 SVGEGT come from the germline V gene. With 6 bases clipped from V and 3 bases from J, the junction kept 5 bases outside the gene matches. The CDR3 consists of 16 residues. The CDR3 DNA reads TGTGCCAGCAGCAGGACTAGCGGGGGATACTACAATGAGCAGTTCTTC. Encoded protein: CASSRTSGGYYNEQFF.

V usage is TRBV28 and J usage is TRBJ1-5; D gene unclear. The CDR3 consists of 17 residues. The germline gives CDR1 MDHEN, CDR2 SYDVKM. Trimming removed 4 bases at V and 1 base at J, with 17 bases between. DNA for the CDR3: TGTGCCAGCAGTTCTCCCGGGTGGATTGGAAGCAATCAGCCCCAGCATTTT. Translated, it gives CASSSPGWIGSNQPQHF.

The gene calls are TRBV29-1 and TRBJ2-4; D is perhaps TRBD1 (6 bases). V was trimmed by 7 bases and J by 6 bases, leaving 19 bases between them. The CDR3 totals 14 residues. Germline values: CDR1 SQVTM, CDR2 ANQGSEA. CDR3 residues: CSGPQGAGVNIQYF. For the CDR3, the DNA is TGCAGCGGCCCACAGGGAGCTGGGGTAAACATTCAGTACTTC.

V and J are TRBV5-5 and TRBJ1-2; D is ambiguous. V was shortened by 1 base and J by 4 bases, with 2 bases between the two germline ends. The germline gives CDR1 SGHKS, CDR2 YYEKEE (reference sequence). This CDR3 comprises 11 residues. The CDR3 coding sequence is TGTGCCAGCAGCTTGCGCTATGGCTACACCTTC. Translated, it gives CASSLRYGYTF.

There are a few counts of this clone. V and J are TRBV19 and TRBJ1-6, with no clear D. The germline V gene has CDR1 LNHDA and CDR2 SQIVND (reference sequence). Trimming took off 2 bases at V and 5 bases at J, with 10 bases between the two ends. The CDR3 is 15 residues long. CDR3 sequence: CASSIRGRNNSPLHF. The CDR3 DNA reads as TGTGCCAGTAGTATAAGAGGGCGTAATAATTCACCCCTCCACTTT.

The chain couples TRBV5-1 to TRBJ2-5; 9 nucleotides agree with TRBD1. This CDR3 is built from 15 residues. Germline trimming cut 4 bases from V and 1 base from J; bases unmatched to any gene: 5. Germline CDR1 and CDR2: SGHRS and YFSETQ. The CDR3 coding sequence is TGCGCCAGCAGCAAACAGACAGGGGGCCAAGAGACCCAGTACTTC. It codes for CASSKQTGGQETQYF.

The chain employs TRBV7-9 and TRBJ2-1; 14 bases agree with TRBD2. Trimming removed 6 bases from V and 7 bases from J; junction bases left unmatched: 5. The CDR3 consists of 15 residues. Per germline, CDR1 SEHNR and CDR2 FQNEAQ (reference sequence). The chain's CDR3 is CASRTSGGAINEQFF. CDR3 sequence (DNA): TGTGCCAGCAGGACTAGCGGGGGGGCCATAAATGAGCAGTTCTTC.

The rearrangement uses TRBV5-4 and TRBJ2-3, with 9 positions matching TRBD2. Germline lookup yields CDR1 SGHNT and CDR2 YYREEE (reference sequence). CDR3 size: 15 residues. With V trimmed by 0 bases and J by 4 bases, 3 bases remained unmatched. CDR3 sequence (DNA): TGTGCCAGCAGCTTGGGCGGGGGGGCGGCAGATACGCAGTATTTT. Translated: CASSLGGGAADTQYF.

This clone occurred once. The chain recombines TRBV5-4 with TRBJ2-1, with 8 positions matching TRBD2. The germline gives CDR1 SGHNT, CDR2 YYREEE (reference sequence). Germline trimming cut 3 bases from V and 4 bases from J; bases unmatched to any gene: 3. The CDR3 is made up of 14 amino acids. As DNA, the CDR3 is TGTGCCAGCAGCTCGGGCGGGGGGTACAATGAGCAGTTCTTC. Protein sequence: CASSSGGGYNEQFF.

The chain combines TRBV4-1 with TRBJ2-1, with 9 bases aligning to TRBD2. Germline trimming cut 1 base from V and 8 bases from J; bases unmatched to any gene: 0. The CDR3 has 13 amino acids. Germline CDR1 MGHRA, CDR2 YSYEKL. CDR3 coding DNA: TGCGCCAGCAGCCAAGGACTAGCGGATGAGCAGTTCTTC. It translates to CASSQGLADEQFF.

The CDR3 nucleotides read TGTGCCACCAGCAGAGATCGCCCGGGACAGACAAATTCACCCCTCCACTTT. Protein product: CATSRDRPGQTNSPLHF. The chain joins TRBV15 to TRBJ1-6, with 7 bases matching TRBD1. The CDR3 totals 17 residues. CDR1 and CDR2 from the germline V gene are LNHNV and YYDKDF (reference sequence). The J segment lost 7 bases and the V segment lost 0 bases, leaving 9 bases of the junction unmatched.

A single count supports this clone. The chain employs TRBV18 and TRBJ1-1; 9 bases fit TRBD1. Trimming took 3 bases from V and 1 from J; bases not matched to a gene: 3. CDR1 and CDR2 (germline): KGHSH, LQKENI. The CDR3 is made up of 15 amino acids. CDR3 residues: CASSPLGQGNTEAFF. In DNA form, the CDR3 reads TGTGCCAGCTCACCGTTGGGACAGGGGAACACTGAAGCTTTCTTT.

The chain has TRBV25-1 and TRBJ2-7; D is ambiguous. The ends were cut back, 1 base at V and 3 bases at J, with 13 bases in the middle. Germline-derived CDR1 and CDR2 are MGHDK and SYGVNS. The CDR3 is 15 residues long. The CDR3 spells CASSESQESNYEQYF. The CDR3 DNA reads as TGTGCCAGCAGTGAATCCCAGGAAAGTAACTACGAGCAGTACTTC.

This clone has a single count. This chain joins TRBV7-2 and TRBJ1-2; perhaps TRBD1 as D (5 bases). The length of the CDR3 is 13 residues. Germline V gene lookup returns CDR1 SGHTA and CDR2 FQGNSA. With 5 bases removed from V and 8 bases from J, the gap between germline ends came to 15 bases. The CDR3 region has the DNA TGTGCCAGCAGCCCTCAGGGTCTTGAGGGCTACACCTTC. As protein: CASSPQGLEGYTF.

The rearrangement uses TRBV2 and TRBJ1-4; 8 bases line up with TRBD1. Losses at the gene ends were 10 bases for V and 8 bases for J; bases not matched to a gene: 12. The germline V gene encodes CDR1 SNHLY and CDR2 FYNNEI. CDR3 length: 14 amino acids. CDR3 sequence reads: CATSPTGEREKLFF. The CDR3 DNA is TGTGCCACATCCCCGACAGGGGAAAGAGAAAAACTGTTTTTT.

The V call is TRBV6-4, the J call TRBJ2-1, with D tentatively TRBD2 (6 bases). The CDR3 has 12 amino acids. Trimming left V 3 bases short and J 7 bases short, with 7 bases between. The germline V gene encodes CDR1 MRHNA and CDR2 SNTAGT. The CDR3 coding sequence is TGTGCCAGCAGTGAGCGGGAAAATGAGCAGTTCTTC. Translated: CASSERENEQFF.

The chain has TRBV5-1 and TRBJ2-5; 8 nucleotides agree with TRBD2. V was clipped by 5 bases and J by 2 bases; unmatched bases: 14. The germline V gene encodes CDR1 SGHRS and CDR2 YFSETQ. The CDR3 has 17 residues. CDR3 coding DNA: TGCGCCAGCAGGGCTAGCGGGTCAAATCAACCTCAAGAGACCCAGTACTTC. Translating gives CASRASGSNQPQETQYF.

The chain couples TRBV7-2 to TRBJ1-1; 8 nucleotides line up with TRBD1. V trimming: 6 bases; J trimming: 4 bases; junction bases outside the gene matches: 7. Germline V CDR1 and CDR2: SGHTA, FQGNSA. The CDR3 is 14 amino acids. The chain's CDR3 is CASRDQGAPTEAFF. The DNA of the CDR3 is TGTGCCAGCAGAGATCAGGGGGCGCCCACTGAAGCTTTCTTT.

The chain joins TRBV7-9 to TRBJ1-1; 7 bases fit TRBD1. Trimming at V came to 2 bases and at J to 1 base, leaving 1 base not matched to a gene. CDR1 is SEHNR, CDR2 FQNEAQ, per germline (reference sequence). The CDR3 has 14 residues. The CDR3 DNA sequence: TGTGCCAGCAGCTTATCAGGGGGGAACACTGAAGCTTTCTTT. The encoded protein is CASSLSGGNTEAFF.

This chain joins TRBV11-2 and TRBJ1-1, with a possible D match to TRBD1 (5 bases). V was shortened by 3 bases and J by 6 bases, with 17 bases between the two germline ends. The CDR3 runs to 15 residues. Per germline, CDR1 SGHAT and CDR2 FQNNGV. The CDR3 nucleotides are TGTGCCAGCAGCTTCAGGGTAGGGGATGTCGCTGAAGCTTTCTTT. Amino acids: CASSFRVGDVAEAFF.

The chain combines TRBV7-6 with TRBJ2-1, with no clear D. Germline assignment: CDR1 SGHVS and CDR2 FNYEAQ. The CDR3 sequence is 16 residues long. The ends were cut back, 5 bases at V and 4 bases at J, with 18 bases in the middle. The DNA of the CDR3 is TGTGCCAGCAGCGCAGACAACCCGTTATATTACAATGAGCAGTTCTTC. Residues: CASSADNPLYYNEQFF.

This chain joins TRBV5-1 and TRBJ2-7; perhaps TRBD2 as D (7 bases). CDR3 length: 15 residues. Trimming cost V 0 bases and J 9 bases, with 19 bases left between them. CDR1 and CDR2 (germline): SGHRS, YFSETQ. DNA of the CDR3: TGCGCCAGCAGCTTGGGTGAGGGGGGGACCGTTCGGCAGTACTTC. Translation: CASSLGEGGTVRQYF.

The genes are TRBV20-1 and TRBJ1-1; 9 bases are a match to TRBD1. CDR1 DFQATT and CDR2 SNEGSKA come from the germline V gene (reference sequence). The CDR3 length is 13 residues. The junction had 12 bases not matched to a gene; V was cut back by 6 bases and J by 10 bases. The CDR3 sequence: CSASRQGEIGAFF. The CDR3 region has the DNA TGCAGTGCCAGTAGACAGGGGGAAATCGGAGCTTTCTTT.

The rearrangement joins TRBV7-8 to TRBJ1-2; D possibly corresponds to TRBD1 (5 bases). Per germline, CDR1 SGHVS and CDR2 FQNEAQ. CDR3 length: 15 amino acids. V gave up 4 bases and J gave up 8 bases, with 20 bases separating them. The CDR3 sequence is CASSSGGTPSWGYTF. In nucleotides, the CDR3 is TGTGCCAGCAGCTCTGGCGGGACTCCATCTTGGGGCTACACCTTC.

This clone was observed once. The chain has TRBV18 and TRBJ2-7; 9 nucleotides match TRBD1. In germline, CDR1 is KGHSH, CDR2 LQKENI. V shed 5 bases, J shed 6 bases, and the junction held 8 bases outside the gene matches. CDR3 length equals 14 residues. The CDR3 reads CASSAGTGSSEQYF. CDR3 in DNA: TGTGCCAGCTCAGCCGGGACAGGGTCAAGCGAGCAGTACTTC.